This T cell receptor beta chain was identified in a study of OX40 agonist ivuxolimab in advanced cancers. Looking at the study overall: Dose-escalation cases comprised hepatocellular carcinoma, melanoma, renal cell or head and neck cancer. Three individuals attained partial responses, comprising one hepatocellular carcinoma case and two cutaneous melanoma cases. Study-wide findings and caveats: No antigen was identified for the clonally expanded peripheral T cells.

Generated by immunoSEQ multiplex PCR, the TCRdb table keeps only in-frame clones and is missing some. The sample includes roughly 60,000 clones, about 83% seen only once; the top ten take 2.6%. The CDR3 is 14 amino acids. As for this clone: Its antigen is currently unknown.

Blood specimens came from baseline, cycle 4 day 1, and cycle 7 day 1. The chain has TRBV21-1 and TRBJ2-3. TRBV21-1 is a pseudogene locus. Sequenced here: CD4+ or CD8+ T cells sorted from blood, sampled in a trial of the OX40 agonist ivuxolimab. The TCR was taken from an adult with an advanced solid tumor such as melanoma, head and neck, liver or kidney cancer. The CDR3, as DNA: TGTGCCAGCAGCAAAGCGGATAGGACAGATACGCAGTATTTT. Protein: CASSKADRTDTQYF.